These T cell receptor beta chains were read from a single sample in a study of T-cell reconstitution after alpha-beta-depleted transplantation in children. One entry per CDR3 protein, called by TCRdb with MiXCR from the PCR reads. The sample includes hundreds of thousands of distinct CDR3 sequences, around 13% of them seen just once. This specimen consisted of PBMCs, mostly from graft donor cells, obtained 360 days after TCRalphabeta/CD19-depleted stem cell transplant. These receptors were obtained from a male patient between 10 and 17 years old who had a stem cell transplant for acute myeloid leukemia, so the T cells may come from the graft donor. Each CDR3 is given without its conserved first and last residue. Part of the rows lack a size; the others show once, few, many or a class for expanded clones.

V | size | CDR3
TRBV20-1 | - | SAGGAKKPQH
TRBV10-3 | - | AISESGSPTDTQY
TRBV29-1 | many | SVLRDSEQF
TRBV20-1 | many | SEGLENRETQY
TRBV6-5 | few | ASISPGQGALRSGNTIY
TRBV20-1 | - | SARDGSLGLETQY
TRBV11-3 | many | ASSLTVGLDWKDEQF
TRBV12-3/TRBV12-4 | - | ASSVAGGPTDTQY
TRBV20-1 | few | SASRDRGQDEQF
TRBV3-1 | many | ASSQGLEQF
TRBV20-1 | once | SGRAPYTDTQY
TRBV28 | few | ASFGSSRTDTQY
TRBV19 | - | ASSIRGQLNTEAF
TRBV27 | few | ASSFRLAVSEQY
TRBV11-2 | - | ASSLTPLLLAKNIQY
TRBV25-1 | few | ASRPGRSSSGANVLT
TRBV15 | many | ATSSGGNTGELF
TRBV20-1 | - | SAPRDRSNGYT
TRBV28 | few | ASSLSGLYEQY
TRBV7-9 | few | ASSLGVSLTDTQY
TRBV2 | few | ASKWSSGPSYEQY
TRBV20-1 | - | SARGEMNYGYT
TRBV20-1 | - | SASRDAEWDYDTLSGSYEQY
TRBV2 | - | ASSPPGGRRTGELF
TRBV28 | few | ASSYSLNGPPQH
TRBV28 | - | ASSWWEKNTEVF
TRBV7-3 | - | ASTLAGNYNEQF
TRBV12-3/TRBV12-4 | - | ASSLFSGGPGLETQY
TRBV20-1 | once | SAQLAVQETQY
TRBV4-3 | many | ASSQGYTGNEQF
TRBV30 | - | AWSLVAGSNEQF
TRBV5-1 | - | ASSFRGSGEQY
TRBV24-1 | many | ATSGGTEAF
TRBV7-6 | few | ASSILGLAGGVYNEQF